This is a list of T cell receptor beta chains from one sample in a study of cytotoxic CD8 clonotypes in ibrutinib-treated CLL. Clones were read by immunoSEQ multiplex PCR, and TCRdb kept only the in-frame ones, dropping some. Here the sample spans about 200,000 clones, 70% being singletons. The sequenced sample was PBMCs, obtained after 12 months of ibrutinib treatment. Receptor source: a human donor with chronic lymphocytic leukemia. The CDR3 runs from the conserved cysteine through the conserved F or W. The order of the fields is V gene, J gene, clone size, D gene, CDR3 length, CDR3 protein, CDR3 DNA. The D gene is left open where the match is weak. A clone size is listed for some rows: how often the clone was seen (once, few, many), or a class if it is expanded.

TRBV5-1	TRBJ2-5	-	TRBD1	19	CASSLPGTGRGPDQETQYF	TGCGCCAGCAGCCTTCCGGGGACAGGGAGAGGGCCGGACCAAGAGACCCAGTACTTC
TRBV7-8	TRBJ2-7	-	-	13	CASSRGGSYEQYF	TGTGCCAGCAGCCGAGGGGGGTCCTACGAGCAGTACTTC
TRBV29-1	TRBJ1-3	once	TRBD1	14	CSGRDSHSGNTIYF	TGCAGCGGCCGGGACAGCCACTCTGGAAACACCATATATTTT
TRBV15	TRBJ2-2	few	-	13	CATAMAISGELFF	TGTGCTACGGCTATGGCGATTTCCGGAGAGCTGTTTTTT
TRBV19	TRBJ1-5	-	-	15	CASMRGGALNQPQHF	TGTGCCAGTATGAGGGGGGGGGCTCTTAATCAGCCCCAGCATTTT
TRBV5-4	TRBJ1-2	-	-	12	CASSMTDYGYTF	TGTGCCAGCAGCATGACAGACTATGGCTACACCTTC
TRBV7-2	TRBJ1-2	-	-	14	CASSFGRTVEGYTF	TGTGCCAGCAGCTTCGGACGGACAGTAGAAGGCTACACCTTC
TRBV30	TRBJ1-4	-	-	13	CAWTNLPGQELFF	TGTGCCTGGACTAATTTACCGGGACAAGAACTGTTTTTT
TRBV2	TRBJ2-7	-	-	11	CASSRTVLEYF	TGTGCCAGCAGCCGGACAGTTCTCGAGTACTTC
TRBV6-5	TRBJ2-1	-	TRBD1	14	CASSPGQGYNEQFF	TGTGCCAGCAGTCCTGGACAGGGCTACAATGAGCAGTTCTTC
TRBV5-1	TRBJ1-2	-	-	14	CASSLAWTNYGYTF	TGCGCCAGCAGCTTGGCGTGGACGAACTATGGCTACACCTTC
TRBV29-1	TRBJ2-7	-	-	12	CSVVKGPYEQYF	TGCAGCGTTGTGAAAGGGCCCTACGAGCAGTACTTC
TRBV7-3	TRBJ1-2	-	-	14	CASSLTPGPYGYTF	TGTGCCAGCAGCTTAACCCCAGGGCCCTATGGCTACACCTTC
TRBV5-1	TRBJ2-1	-	-	14	CASSLGGSYNEQFF	TGCGCCAGCAGTCTCGGGGGATCCTACAATGAGCAGTTCTTC
TRBV28	TRBJ2-7	-	-	12	CASSSGGYEQYF	TGTGCCAGTTCCTCTGGGGGCTACGAGCAGTACTTC
TRBV10-2	TRBJ1-1	-	-	14	CASTSAGSNTEAFF	TGCGCCAGCACCTCGGCAGGGTCAAACACTGAAGCTTTCTTT
TRBV4-3	TRBJ2-1	few	-	14	CASSQGSSYNEQFF	TGCGCCAGCAGCCAAGGTTCCTCCTACAATGAGCAGTTCTTC
TRBV19	TRBJ2-7	once	TRBD1	14	CASSRQGQVYEQYF	TGTGCCAGTTCCCGACAGGGGCAAGTCTACGAGCAGTACTTC
TRBV2	TRBJ1-1	-	-	13	CASSDIGGYEAFF	TGTGCCAGCAGTGACATTGGGGGATATGAAGCTTTCTTT
TRBV5-1	TRBJ1-1	-	TRBD1	15	CASSQTGTGKREAFF	TGCGCCAGCAGCCAAACCGGGACAGGGAAGAGGGAAGCTTTCTTT
TRBV7-2	TRBJ2-7	many	TRBD2	16	CASSLYTGTTGGEQYF	TGTGCCAGCAGCTTATACACCGGGACTACCGGGGGCGAGCAGTACTTC
TRBV10-1	TRBJ1-5	-	-	12	CASSPTLEPQHF	TGCGCCAGCAGCCCCACCCTAGAGCCCCAGCATTTT
TRBV9	TRBJ2-2	-	TRBD2	15	CASSGSGRNTGELFF	TGTGCCAGCAGCGGTAGCGGGAGAAACACCGGGGAGCTGTTTTTT
TRBV5-4	TRBJ1-2	-	TRBD1	16	CASSLPSGQTNYGYTF	TGTGCCAGCAGCTTACCCTCGGGACAGACTAACTATGGCTACACCTTC
TRBV5-4	TRBJ2-3	-	TRBD2	18	CASSSRNVRLAVTDTQYF	TGTGCCAGCAGCTCACGAAACGTTCGACTAGCGGTCACAGATACGCAGTATTTT
TRBV6-5	TRBJ1-2	few	-	12	CASRPSKYGYTF	TGTGCCAGCAGACCGTCAAAGTATGGCTACACCTTC
TRBV2	TRBJ1-1	-	-	14	CASSLSKGDTEAFF	TGTGCCAGCAGTCTGTCGAAGGGTGACACTGAAGCTTTCTTT
TRBV30	TRBJ2-3	-	-	15	CAWSARGGDTDTQYF	TGTGCCTGGAGTGCCAGAGGGGGAGACACAGATACGCAGTATTTT
TRBV27	TRBJ1-2	-	-	13	CASSFPQGRGYTF	TGTGCCAGCAGTTTTCCCCAGGGGCGCGGCTACACCTTC
TRBV2	TRBJ1-2	-	-	13	CASSYGGAYGYTF	TGTGCCAGCAGTTATGGGGGGGCTTATGGCTACACCTTC
TRBV2	TRBJ1-5	many	TRBD1	15	CASKRQGARNQPQHF	TGTGCCAGCAAGAGACAGGGGGCGAGGAACCAGCCCCAGCATTTT
TRBV25-1	TRBJ1-1	-	-	14	CASAQGSLNTEAFF	TGTGCCAGCGCCCAGGGCAGTCTGAACACTGAAGCTTTCTTT
TRBV7-2	TRBJ1-5	few	-	13	CATSGRYNQPQHF	TGTGCCACCTCTGGACGGTACAATCAGCCCCAGCATTTT
TRBV2	TRBJ1-6	-	-	14	CASSPGTWGSPLHF	TGTGCCAGCAGTCCCGGGACTTGGGGTTCACCCCTCCACTTT
TRBV19	TRBJ1-5	-	-	15	CASSMTVYSNQPQHF	TGTGCCAGTAGTATGACAGTTTATAGCAATCAGCCCCAGCATTTT
TRBV11-2	TRBJ2-7	-	TRBD2	15	CASSPHAGAGYEQYF	TGTGCCAGCAGCCCCCATGCGGGAGCTGGGTACGAGCAGTACTTC
TRBV7-3	TRBJ1-2	-	-	14	CASSLTYGIYGYTF	TGTGCCAGCAGCTTAACGTACGGGATCTATGGCTACACCTTC
TRBV5-6	TRBJ2-3	-	-	15	CASSLPSAVTDTQYF	TGTGCCAGCAGCTTGCCCTCGGCGGTCACAGATACGCAGTATTTT
TRBV2	TRBJ1-6	once	-	17	CASRARDPFRPNSPLHF	TGTGCCAGCAGGGCCCGGGACCCTTTTAGACCTAATTCACCCCTCCACTTT
TRBV27	TRBJ2-7	-	TRBD2	13	CASSLTGGYEQYF	TGTGCCAGCAGTTTAACGGGAGGCTACGAGCAGTACTTC
TRBV7-9	TRBJ2-7	-	TRBD1	17	CASSLDPPGQGLRRQYF	TGTGCCAGCAGCTTGGATCCCCCCGGACAGGGGCTACGACGGCAGTACTTC
TRBV9	TRBJ1-1	once	-	15	CASSVAPSQNTEAFF	TGTGCCAGCAGCGTAGCCCCCAGCCAGAACACTGAAGCTTTCTTT
TRBV7-2	TRBJ2-7	-	TRBD1	12	CASSWDRKEQYF	TGTGCCAGCAGCTGGGACAGGAAGGAGCAGTACTTC
TRBV4-3	TRBJ2-7	-	-	15	CASSQSPDRPYEQYF	TGCGCCAGCAGCCAATCCCCAGACAGGCCCTACGAGCAGTACTTC
TRBV5-6	TRBJ2-7	-	TRBD1	15	CASSSTGVRRHEQYF	TGTGCCAGCAGCTCCACAGGGGTCCGCCGCCACGAGCAGTACTTC
TRBV19	TRBJ2-7	-	TRBD2	15	CASSMGTSGRNEQYF	TGTGCCAGTAGTATGGGGACTAGCGGGAGGAACGAGCAGTACTTC
TRBV4-3	TRBJ2-1	few	-	14	CASSQALEVNEQFF	TGCGCCAGCAGCCAAGCCTTAGAGGTCAATGAGCAGTTCTTC
TRBV4-3	TRBJ2-3	once	-	13	CASSQDLPDTQYF	TGCGCCAGCAGCCAAGATTTGCCCGATACGCAGTATTTT
TRBV6-1	TRBJ2-3	-	-	16	CASSEIRSLNTDTQYF	TGTGCCAGCAGTGAAATAAGGTCCCTAAACACAGATACGCAGTATTTT
TRBV11-1	TRBJ2-1	-	-	12	CASSRTDNEQFF	TGTGCCAGCAGCCGGACAGACAATGAGCAGTTCTTC
TRBV28	TRBJ2-7	few	-	12	CASITHLGEQYF	TGTGCCAGCATAACACACCTGGGGGAGCAGTACTTC
TRBV10-3	TRBJ2-3	-	TRBD1	14	CAISQGVSTDTQYF	TGTGCCATCAGCCAGGGGGTAAGCACAGATACGCAGTATTTT
TRBV19	TRBJ2-1	once	-	16	CASSKGRRATSNEQFF	TGTGCCAGTAGTAAAGGAAGAAGGGCTACGAGCAATGAGCAGTTCTTC
TRBV9	TRBJ2-7	-	TRBD2	15	CASSVEGLGMGEQYF	TGTGCCAGCAGCGTAGAGGGACTAGGAATGGGCGAGCAGTACTTC